This entry lists 30 T cell receptor beta chains sequenced from one sample in a study of blood T cell repertoires in COVID-19. TCRdb's copy holds only in-frame clones and misses some; the assay was immunoSEQ multiplex PCR. The data hold hundreds of thousands of clones, with about 83% observed a single time. What was sequenced was PBMCs or T cells enriched from blood (not recorded which). Receptor source: a woman aged 50 to 60 who had recovered from COVID-19.

This clone was recorded only once. The chain links TRBV12-5 to TRBJ1-5; D may be TRBD1 (5 bases). This CDR3 is 15 amino acids long. Germline-derived CDR1 and CDR2 are LGHNT and FRNRAP. V lost 3 bases to trimming and J lost 2 bases, with 11 bases between them. In DNA form, the CDR3 reads TGTGCTAGTGGTTTATCGGGGGAGGGCAATCAGCCCCAGCATTTT. It codes for CASGLSGEGNQPQHF.

The chain recombines TRBV28 with TRBJ1-3; D uncertain. CDR3 size: 16 residues. The V end lost 5 bases, the J end lost 2 bases, and 16 bases lay between the germline ends. CDR1 MDHEN and CDR2 SYDVKM come from the germline V gene. CDR3 nucleotide sequence: TGTGCCAGCAGTCATCAGAGGAAATCGACTGGAAACACCATATATTTT. Protein: CASSHQRKSTGNTIYF.

This clone came up once. The chain uses TRBV11-1 and TRBJ1-1; D uncertain. Germline assignment: CDR1 SGHAT and CDR2 FQDESV (reference sequence). The germline V and J ends were trimmed by 4 bases and 5 bases, with 14 bases remaining between them. The CDR3 totals 14 residues. The CDR3: CASSWRGVGTEAFF. The CDR3 coding sequence is TGTGCCAGCAGCTGGCGGGGAGTAGGGACTGAAGCTTTCTTT.

This chain joins TRBV5-1 and TRBJ1-4; 7 bases line up with TRBD1. V was clipped by 4 bases and J by 0 bases; unmatched bases: 0. This CDR3 region has 14 residues. Germline CDR1 SGHRS, CDR2 YFSETQ. The CDR3 nucleotides are TGCGCCAGCAGCCAGGGGGCAACTAATGAAAAACTGTTTTTT. Protein sequence: CASSQGATNEKLFF.

The chain links TRBV19 to TRBJ1-2; unclear D gene. Germline values: CDR1 LNHDA, CDR2 SQIVND (reference sequence). V was shortened by 5 bases and J by 5 bases, with 18 bases between the two germline ends. The CDR3 is made up of 15 amino acids. CDR3 in amino acids: CASSCGMVSGYGYTF. In DNA form, the CDR3 reads TGTGCCAGTAGTTGCGGGATGGTGTCTGGGTATGGCTACACCTTC.

V is TRBV18 and J is TRBJ1-2; unclear D gene. V was shortened by 3 bases and J by 4 bases, with 15 bases between the two germline ends. The CDR3 has 15 amino acids. Germline loops: CDR1 KGHSH, CDR2 LQKENI. The CDR3 sequence is CASSPQQPNFYGYTF. CDR3 coding DNA: TGTGCCAGCTCACCTCAACAGCCAAACTTCTATGGCTACACCTTC.

The V and J genes are TRBV7-2 and TRBJ1-5; D gene ambiguous. Trimming removed 0 bases at V and 7 bases at J, with 10 bases between. The CDR3 covers 14 residues. Looked up from germline, CDR1 is SGHTA and CDR2 is FQGNSA. The CDR3 reads CASSLAGGGQPQHF. The CDR3 nucleotides are TGTGCCAGCAGCTTAGCAGGAGGAGGGCAGCCCCAGCATTTT.

The CDR3: CASSSPTGKNSPLHF. Written as DNA, the CDR3 is TGTGCCAGCAGTTCGCCGACAGGGAAGAATTCACCCCTCCACTTT. The chain is built from TRBV28 and TRBJ1-6; 7 positions match TRBD1. This CDR3 region has 15 residues. V trimming: 4 bases; J trimming: 7 bases; junction bases outside the gene matches: 7. Germline CDR1 and CDR2: MDHEN and SYDVKM.

The chain carries TRBV7-9 and TRBJ1-3; D is ambiguous. Trimming stripped 5 bases from V and 0 bases from J, with 8 bases between. There are 14 residues in the CDR3. Germline CDR1 and CDR2: SEHNR and FQNEAQ (reference sequence). CDR3 loop: CASSLLVSGNTIYF. The CDR3 DNA reads as TGTGCCAGCAGCCTTTTAGTCTCTGGAAACACCATATATTTT.

This clone was counted a single time. V usage is TRBV13 and J usage is TRBJ2-1, with 9 bases aligning to TRBD2. Trimming took 3 bases from V and 0 from J; bases not matched to a gene: 3. Germline loops: CDR1 PRHDT, CDR2 FYEKMQ (reference sequence). This CDR3 has 16 amino acids. This CDR3 reads CASSLEAGGSYNEQFF. CDR3 DNA: TGTGCCAGCAGCTTGGAAGCGGGGGGCTCCTACAATGAGCAGTTCTTC.

This clone is a singleton in its sample. The V call is TRBV28, the J call TRBJ1-4; 10 positions match TRBD1. The CDR3 consists of 18 residues. Germline trimming cut 6 bases from V and 3 bases from J; bases unmatched to any gene: 13. The germline V gene has CDR1 MDHEN and CDR2 SYDVKM. CDR3 sequence reads: CASSLTLDRGRANEKLFF. The CDR3 DNA reads TGTGCCAGCAGCCTAACTCTCGACAGGGGGCGAGCTAATGAAAAACTGTTTTTT. The whole variable domain, filled in from reference TRBV28 and TRBJ1-4, reads DVKVTQSSRYLVKRTGEKVFLECVQDMDHENMFWYRQDPGLGLRLIYFSYDVKMKEKGDIPEGYSVSREKKERFSLILESASTNQTSMYLCASSLTLDRGRANEKLFFGSGTQLSVL.

This clone appeared a single time. This rearrangement joins TRBV3-1 (or the pseudogene TRBV3-2) to TRBJ1-1, with D perhaps TRBD1 (5 bases). Trimming removed 1 base from V and 4 bases from J, with 13 bases in between. Germline lookup yields CDR1 LGHDT and CDR2 YNNKEL (reference sequence). The CDR3 is 15 residues long. The CDR3 region is CASSQGQGVGTEAFF. The CDR3 region has the DNA TGTGCCAGCAGCCAAGGTCAGGGTGTGGGCACTGAAGCTTTCTTT.

The chain joins TRBV5-4 to TRBJ1-6; 10 nucleotides line up with TRBD1. Germline V gene sequence: CDR1 SGHNT, CDR2 YYREEE (reference sequence). Trimming took 2 bases from V and 5 from J; bases not matched to a gene: 4. The CDR3 sequence is 16 residues long. DNA for the CDR3: TGTGCCAGCAGCTTATGGACAGGGGGGAATAATTCACCCCTCCACTTT. It is translated as CASSLWTGGNNSPLHF.

The chain recombines TRBV2 with TRBJ1-1; no clear D. This CDR3 comprises 13 residues. V lost 2 bases and J 0 bases, leaving 4 bases between the germline ends. The germline gives CDR1 SNHLY, CDR2 FYNNEI. The CDR3 DNA reads TGTGCCAGCAGTGAAAGAGTGAACACTGAAGCTTTCTTT. This gives the protein CASSERVNTEAFF.

The chain has TRBV7-9 and TRBJ1-4, with a tentative D call TRBD1 (5 bases). The germline gives CDR1 SEHNR, CDR2 FQNEAQ (reference sequence). The CDR3 is made up of 15 amino acids. V lost 5 bases and J lost 4, with 14 bases in between. CDR3 DNA sequence: TGTGCCAGCAGCGGTATCGGGGGGGTTAATGAAAAACTGTTTTTT. Protein: CASSGIGGVNEKLFF.

The chain uses TRBV6-5 and TRBJ1-1; no reliable D call. Trimming stripped 8 bases from V and 2 bases from J, with 6 bases between. The CDR3 is 11 amino acids. Germline V gives CDR1 MNHEY, CDR2 SVGAGI. The CDR3 DNA reads as TGTGCCAGCCCCAGAAACACTGAAGCTTTCTTT. Translating it yields CASPRNTEAFF.

The gene calls are TRBV7-2 and TRBJ2-3; D is unresolved. Trimming removed 4 bases from V and 3 bases from J, with 14 bases in between. CDR1 is SGHTA, CDR2 FQGNSA, per germline. The length of the CDR3 is 15 residues. The chain's CDR3 is CASSSSTTSTDTQYF. The CDR3 DNA reads TGTGCCAGCAGCTCCAGTACTACTTCGACAGATACGCAGTATTTT.

This chain links TRBV6-5 with TRBJ1-2; 8 nucleotides align to TRBD1. The CDR3 covers 12 residues. After removal of 6 bases from V and 7 bases from J, the junction contained 4 bases not matched to a gene. CDR1 is MNHEY, CDR2 SVGAGI, per germline. CDR3 in amino acids: CASRTGEGGYTF. In DNA form, the CDR3 reads TGTGCCAGCAGGACAGGGGAGGGTGGCTACACCTTC.

The J gene is TRBJ2-7, the V gene TRBV2, with TRBD1 matching 8 bases. The length of the CDR3 is 14 residues. Per germline, CDR1 SNHLY and CDR2 FYNNEI. V lost 4 bases and J lost 2; bases outside the gene matches: 4. Here the CDR3 DNA reads TGTGCCAGCAGTGTAGACAGGGGTCCCTACGAGCAGTACTTC. This codes for CASSVDRGPYEQYF.

This chain joins TRBV7-9 and TRBJ1-2, with TRBD1 matching 7 bases. The CDR3 contains 13 residues. V lost 2 bases to trimming and J lost 6 bases; unmatched junction nucleotides: 3. Germline V gene sequence: CDR1 SEHNR, CDR2 FQNEAQ (reference sequence). The CDR3 loop is CASSLTGEDGYTF. CDR3 nucleotide sequence: TGTGCCAGCAGCTTAACAGGGGAGGATGGCTACACCTTC.

The chain recombines TRBV2 with TRBJ2-7; 11 bases are shared with TRBD2. The J segment lost 6 bases and the V segment lost 5 bases, leaving 9 bases of the junction unmatched. The V gene's germline CDR1 is SNHLY and CDR2 FYNNEI. The CDR3 is 15 amino acids. CDR3 protein: CASSYLAGGFGEQYF. CDR3 nucleotide sequence: TGTGCCAGCAGTTACCTAGCGGGGGGATTCGGCGAGCAGTACTTC.

The V call is TRBV5-1, the J call TRBJ2-3, with 9 bases that match TRBD2. CDR3 length: 18 amino acids. V dropped 4 bases and J dropped 3; count of bases not matched to a gene: 15. Germline values: CDR1 SGHRS, CDR2 YFSETQ. The CDR3 DNA follows: TGCGCCAGCAGCCGTTTTGGGTCGGCGGGGGGGCGGACAGATACGCAGTATTTT. Protein sequence: CASSRFGSAGGRTDTQYF. The whole variable domain, filled in from reference TRBV5-1 and TRBJ2-3, reads KAGVTQTPRYLIKTRGQQVTLSCSPISGHRSVSWYQQTPGQGLQFLFEYFSETQRNKGNFPGRFSGRQFSNSRSEMNVSTLELGDSALYLCASSRFGSAGGRTDTQYFGPGTRLTVL.

This chain links TRBV7-3 with TRBJ1-1; D is ambiguous. Looked up from germline, CDR1 is SGHTA and CDR2 is FQGTGA. The CDR3 runs 13 residues. Trimming pared 4 bases from V and 3 bases from J, leaving 9 bases between. CDR3 in amino acids: CASSSGKDTEAFF. CDR3 sequence (DNA): TGTGCCAGCAGCTCCGGGAAAGACACTGAAGCTTTCTTT.

This rearrangement joins TRBV7-8 to TRBJ1-1; tentatively, D is TRBD1 (5 bases). The CDR3 is made up of 13 amino acids. Trimming shortened V by 3 bases and J by 4 bases, and 9 bases separated the two germline ends. Per the germline V gene, CDR1 is SGHVS and CDR2 is FQNEAQ. In nucleotides, the CDR3 is TGTGCCAGCAGCTTGGGGCGCGTCACTGAAGCTTTCTTT. This gives the protein CASSLGRVTEAFF.

The chain carries TRBV7-8 and TRBJ2-3; TRBD1 might be the D (7 bases). The V gene's germline CDR1 is SGHVS and CDR2 FQNEAQ. The CDR3 has 12 amino acids. Trimming took 6 bases from V and 6 from J, leaving 10 bases between them. CDR3 coding DNA: TGTGCCAGCAGATCAGGGGGGGATACGCAGTATTTT. Amino acid sequence: CASRSGGDTQYF.

The chain couples TRBV4-1 to TRBJ2-7; the match to TRBD2 covers 8 bases. The CDR3 has 16 residues. Losses at the gene ends were 0 bases for V and 2 bases for J; bases not matched to a gene: 6. Germline V CDR1 and CDR2: MGHRA, YSYEKL. In DNA form, the CDR3 reads TGCGCCAGCAGCCAAGATGCGGGGGGTCTAACCTACGAGCAGTACTTC. Translation: CASSQDAGGLTYEQYF.

The V gene is TRBV7-3, the J gene TRBJ2-5; D ambiguous. Germline V gene data show CDR1 as SGHTA and CDR2 as FQGTGA. The CDR3 has 14 amino acids. Trimming took 1 base from V and 1 from J, leaving 7 bases between them. Written as DNA, the CDR3 is TGTGCCAGCAGCTTAAGCAGTGTCCAAGAGACCCAGTACTTC. Its protein product is CASSLSSVQETQYF.

The V and J genes are TRBV4-3 and TRBJ1-1; TRBD1 matches 9 bases. The CDR3 has 14 residues. The germline V gene has CDR1 LGHNA and CDR2 YSLEER. The V segment lost 5 bases and the J segment 1 base; nucleotides outside the gene matches: 2. CDR3 loop: CASSWDRANTEAFF. In nucleotides, the CDR3 is TGCGCCAGCAGCTGGGACAGGGCGAACACTGAAGCTTTCTTT.

The rearrangement links TRBV7-9 to TRBJ1-2, with no clear D. Trimming removed 7 bases from V and 1 base from J, with 13 bases in between. This CDR3 has 14 residues. Germline lookup yields CDR1 SEHNR and CDR2 FQNEAQ (reference sequence). The CDR3 region is CASTLSPVNYGYTF. DNA of the CDR3: TGTGCCAGCACCCTGTCCCCAGTTAACTATGGCTACACCTTC.

This clone showed up just a few times. This chain uses TRBV30 with TRBJ1-2, with a tentative D call TRBD1 (6 bases). CDR3 size: 13 residues. The germline V gene encodes CDR1 GTSNPN and CDR2 SVGIG (reference sequence). V gave up 7 bases and J gave up 3 bases, with 15 bases separating them. The CDR3 reads CASSGTPYYGYTF. CDR3 DNA: TGTGCCTCGAGCGGGACACCCTACTATGGCTACACCTTC.